Below, 7 T cell receptor beta chains from the same sample are listed, as sequenced in a study of technical replicates of blood from several donors. Method: immunoSEQ multiplex PCR; TCRdb's copy keeps in-frame clones and lacks some. In the table there are some 91,000 clones, about 94% of which are singletons. Sequenced sample: T cells isolated from PBMCs. The receptors stem from a human donor in good health.

This chain links TRBV5-4 with TRBJ1-4; D remains ambiguous. CDR3 size: 14 residues. Germline V gives CDR1 SGHNT, CDR2 YYREEE (reference sequence). Trimming cost V 4 bases and J 4 bases, with 11 bases left between them. The CDR3 loop reads CASSATGNNEKLFF. As DNA, the CDR3 is TGTGCCAGCAGCGCAACGGGGAATAATGAAAAACTGTTTTTT.

This clone was seen only once. The CDR3 region has the DNA TGTGCCAGCAGCCAATTCCGGCAGGGTACTGAAGCTTTCTTT. Its translation is CASSQFRQGTEAFF. The chain couples TRBV14 to TRBJ1-1; D possibly corresponds to TRBD1 (5 bases). The CDR3 is made up of 14 amino acids. The germline V and J ends were trimmed by 2 bases and 5 bases, with 12 bases remaining between them. Germline CDR1 is SGHDN and CDR2 is FVKESK.

The chain combines TRBV11-2 with TRBJ2-1; D is ambiguous. Per germline, CDR1 SGHAT and CDR2 FQNNGV. The CDR3 is made up of 12 amino acids. V shed 3 bases and J shed 5 bases, with 5 bases lying between them. CDR3 in DNA: TGTGCCAGCAGCTTCCGGGACAATGAGCAGTTCTTC. Amino acids: CASSFRDNEQFF. The full variable domain, completed using reference TRBV11-2 and TRBJ2-1, is EAGVAQSPRYKIIEKRQSVAFWCNPISGHATLYWYQQILGQGPKLLIQFQNNGVVDDSQLPKDRFSAERLKGVDSTLKIQPAKLEDSAVYLCASSFRDNEQFFGPGTRLTVL.

The chain is built from TRBV7-2 and TRBJ1-2; 7 positions match TRBD1. The CDR3 length is 15 residues. After removal of 4 bases from V and 6 bases from J, the junction contained 11 bases not matched to a gene. The V gene's germline CDR1 is SGHTA and CDR2 FQGNSA. CDR3 region: CASSSEGAGGNGYTF. CDR3 coding DNA: TGTGCCAGCAGCTCGGAGGGGGCAGGGGGGAATGGCTACACCTTC. Full variable domain (outside the CDR3, taken from reference TRBV7-2 and TRBJ1-2): GAGVSQSPSNKVTEKGKDVELRCDPISGHTALYWYRQSLGQGLEFLIYFQGNSAPDKSGLPSDRFSAERTGGSVSTLTIQRTQQEDSAVYLCASSSEGAGGNGYTFGSGTRLTVV.

This chain links TRBV11-2 with TRBJ2-1; D is perhaps TRBD2 (6 bases). CDR3 length: 14 amino acids. CDR1 is SGHAT and CDR2 is FQNNGV in the germline V gene. The V end lost 1 base, the J end lost 3 bases, and 7 bases lay between the germline ends. CDR3 protein: CASSLAGVYNEQFF. The CDR3 DNA reads as TGTGCCAGCAGCTTAGCGGGAGTCTACAATGAGCAGTTCTTC.

The chain has TRBV19 and TRBJ2-7; D is possibly TRBD2 (6 bases). The V gene lost 7 bases and the J gene lost 5 bases, with 9 bases spanning the gap. Germline CDR1 LNHDA, CDR2 SQIVND (reference sequence). This CDR3 comprises 11 residues. This CDR3 reads CASTWGDEQYF. In nucleotides, the CDR3 is TGTGCCAGTACCTGGGGGGACGAGCAGTACTTC. Full variable domain (missing parts from reference TRBV19 and TRBJ2-7): DGGITQSPKYLFRKEGQNVTLSCEQNLNHDAMYWYRQDPGQGLRLIYYSQIVNDFQKGDIAEGYSVSREKKESFPLTVTSAQKNPTAFYLCASTWGDEQYFGPGTRLTVT.

This chain connects TRBV27 to TRBJ2-1; 9 bases line up with TRBD2. The junction had 8 bases not matched to a gene; V was cut back by 6 bases and J by 5 bases. CDR1 and CDR2 (germline): MNHEY, SMNVEV (reference sequence). The CDR3 covers 15 residues. The CDR3: CASRLSGGAHNEQFF. DNA for the CDR3: TGTGCCAGCAGGCTTAGCGGGGGTGCCCACAATGAGCAGTTCTTC.